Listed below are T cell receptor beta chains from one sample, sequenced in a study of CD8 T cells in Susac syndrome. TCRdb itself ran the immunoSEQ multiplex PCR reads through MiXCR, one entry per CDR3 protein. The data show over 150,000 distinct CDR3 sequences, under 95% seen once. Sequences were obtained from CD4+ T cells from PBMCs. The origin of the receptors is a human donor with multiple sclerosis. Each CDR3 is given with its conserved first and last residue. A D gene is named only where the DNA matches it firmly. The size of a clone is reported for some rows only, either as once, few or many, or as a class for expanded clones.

CDR3aa: CSASRGAYSNQPQHF
CDR3nt: TGCAGTGCTAGCAGGGGAGCATATAGCAATCAGCCCCAGCATTTT
j_gene: TRBJ1-5
abundance: -
d_gene: -
v_gene: TRBV20-1

CDR3aa: CASSLRDTGELFF
CDR3nt: TGCGCCAGCTCTTTAAGGGACACCGGGGAGCTGTTTTTT
j_gene: TRBJ2-2
abundance: few
d_gene: -
v_gene: TRBV5-1

CDR3aa: CSVSTLTEAFF
CDR3nt: TGCAGCGTTTCCACCTTAACTGAAGCTTTCTTT
j_gene: TRBJ1-1
abundance: -
d_gene: -
v_gene: TRBV29-1

CDR3aa: CASSQVGIEAFF
CDR3nt: TGTGCCAGCAGCCAAGTTGGGATTGAAGCTTTCTTT
j_gene: TRBJ1-1
abundance: -
d_gene: -
v_gene: TRBV3-1

CDR3aa: CAWSLGTDQPQHF
CDR3nt: TGTGCCTGGAGTTTAGGGACGGATCAGCCCCAGCATTTT
j_gene: TRBJ1-5
abundance: -
d_gene: -
v_gene: TRBV30

CDR3aa: CSASSPRDSEETQYF
CDR3nt: TGCAGTGCTAGCTCCCCCCGGGATAGTGAAGAGACCCAGTACTTC
j_gene: TRBJ2-5
abundance: -
d_gene: -
v_gene: TRBV20-1

CDR3aa: CASSLEGQPDQPQHF
CDR3nt: TGCGCCAGCAGCTTGGAGGGACAGCCCGATCAGCCCCAGCATTTT
j_gene: TRBJ1-5
abundance: -
d_gene: TRBD1
v_gene: TRBV5-1

CDR3aa: CASSYSSSTYEQYF
CDR3nt: TGTGCCAGCAGTTACTCGAGCAGTACCTACGAGCAGTACTTC
j_gene: TRBJ2-7
abundance: -
d_gene: -
v_gene: TRBV6-5

CDR3aa: CASKGEAGANVLTF
CDR3nt: TGTGCCAGCAAGGGGGAGGCTGGGGCCAACGTCCTGACTTTC
j_gene: TRBJ2-6
abundance: -
d_gene: -
v_gene: TRBV2

CDR3aa: CASSQESSQPLMYF
CDR3nt: TGCGCCAGCAGCCAAGAATCCAGCCAGCCCCTTATGTACTTC
j_gene: TRBJ2-7
abundance: -
d_gene: -
v_gene: TRBV4-3

CDR3aa: CASSLKFTVADYGYTF
CDR3nt: TGTGCCAGCAGCCTAAAGTTCACAGTCGCCGACTATGGCTACACCTTC
j_gene: TRBJ1-2
abundance: -
d_gene: -
v_gene: TRBV27

CDR3aa: CASSRAGRGNVLTF
CDR3nt: TGCGCCAGCAGCCGCGCCGGGCGGGGCAACGTCCTGACTTTC
j_gene: TRBJ2-6
abundance: -
d_gene: -
v_gene: TRBV4-3

CDR3aa: CASSPQQAQGAGGYTF
CDR3nt: TGTGCCAGCAGTCCCCAACAGGCTCAGGGCGCGGGAGGCTACACCTTC
j_gene: TRBJ1-2
abundance: -
d_gene: -
v_gene: TRBV28

CDR3aa: CASPGGPSGSYEQYF
CDR3nt: TGTGCCAGCCCCGGGGGGCCCTCGGGCTCCTACGAGCAGTACTTC
j_gene: TRBJ2-7
abundance: -
d_gene: -
v_gene: TRBV28

CDR3aa: CASSPSSQGDLETQYF
CDR3nt: TGCGCCAGCAGCCCGTCCTCCCAGGGGGATCTGGAGACCCAGTACTTC
j_gene: TRBJ2-5
abundance: -
d_gene: TRBD1
v_gene: TRBV5-1

CDR3aa: CAICGDSYEQYF
CDR3nt: TGTGCCATCTGCGGCGACTCCTACGAGCAGTACTTC
j_gene: TRBJ2-7
abundance: once
d_gene: -
v_gene: TRBV2

CDR3aa: CASSAPQGQENYGYTF
CDR3nt: TGTGCCAGCAGCGCGCCCCAAGGACAGGAGAACTATGGCTACACCTTC
j_gene: TRBJ1-2
abundance: once
d_gene: TRBD1
v_gene: TRBV9

CDR3aa: CASSIEQGRYGYTF
CDR3nt: TGTGCCAGTAGTATAGAGCAGGGGCGCTATGGCTACACCTTC
j_gene: TRBJ1-2
abundance: -
d_gene: -
v_gene: TRBV19

CDR3aa: CASSGPSSGGAGGTDTQYF
CDR3nt: TGTGCCAGCAGTGGCCCCTCTAGCGGGGGGGCCGGGGGCACAGATACGCAGTATTTT
j_gene: TRBJ2-3
abundance: -
d_gene: TRBD2
v_gene: TRBV2

CDR3aa: CASSSPTGGLNTEAFF
CDR3nt: TGTGCCAGCAGCTCCCCGACAGGGGGGCTGAACACTGAAGCTTTCTTT
j_gene: TRBJ1-1
abundance: once
d_gene: TRBD1
v_gene: TRBV7-2

CDR3aa: CASSSLYDSNEQFF
CDR3nt: TGTGCCAGCAGTTCCCTTTATGACAGCAATGAGCAGTTCTTC
j_gene: TRBJ2-1
abundance: -
d_gene: -
v_gene: TRBV6-2/TRBV6-3

CDR3aa: CASTGRANVLTF
CDR3nt: TGTGCCAGTACCGGGAGGGCCAACGTCCTGACTTTC
j_gene: TRBJ2-6
abundance: -
d_gene: -
v_gene: TRBV9

CDR3aa: CASSNANEQFF
CDR3nt: TGTGCCAGCTCAAACGCGAATGAGCAGTTCTTC
j_gene: TRBJ2-1
abundance: -
d_gene: -
v_gene: TRBV18

CDR3aa: CAWIGRGHGNTIYF
CDR3nt: TGTGCCTGGATCGGAAGGGGGCATGGAAACACCATATATTTT
j_gene: TRBJ1-3
abundance: -
d_gene: TRBD1
v_gene: TRBV30

CDR3aa: CASTPPGLLYNEQFF
CDR3nt: TGTGCCAGCACCCCACCGGGACTACTCTACAATGAGCAGTTCTTC
j_gene: TRBJ2-1
abundance: -
d_gene: TRBD2
v_gene: TRBV12-3/TRBV12-4

CDR3aa: CASSLTGSSLEQYF
CDR3nt: TGTGCCAGCAGTTTGACAGGGAGTTCTTTGGAGCAGTACTTC
j_gene: TRBJ2-7
abundance: -
d_gene: TRBD1
v_gene: TRBV27

CDR3aa: CASSLNGVPGNTIYF
CDR3nt: TGTGCCAGCAGCTTGAACGGAGTTCCTGGAAACACCATATATTTT
j_gene: TRBJ1-3
abundance: -
d_gene: -
v_gene: TRBV5-8

CDR3aa: CASTPGAGNTGELFF
CDR3nt: TGTGCTAGCACCCCGGGGGCAGGGAACACCGGGGAGCTGTTTTTT
j_gene: TRBJ2-2
abundance: -
d_gene: -
v_gene: TRBV7-7

CDR3aa: CASRGSGDSTNYGYTF
CDR3nt: TGTGCCAGCAGAGGGAGCGGCGACTCAACTAACTATGGCTACACCTTC
j_gene: TRBJ1-2
abundance: -
d_gene: -
v_gene: TRBV5-4

CDR3aa: CASILTGSGNTIYF
CDR3nt: TGTGCCAGCATTCTGACTGGCTCTGGAAACACCATATATTTT
j_gene: TRBJ1-3
abundance: -
d_gene: -
v_gene: TRBV12-3/TRBV12-4

CDR3aa: CAIRQVSSGANVLTF
CDR3nt: TGTGCCATCAGGCAGGTTTCTTCTGGGGCCAACGTCCTGACTTTC
j_gene: TRBJ2-6
abundance: -
d_gene: -
v_gene: TRBV10-3

CDR3aa: CASSFGFPQSPLHF
CDR3nt: TGTGCCAGCAGTTTTGGTTTTCCACAATCACCCCTCCACTTT
j_gene: TRBJ1-6
abundance: -
d_gene: -
v_gene: TRBV12-3/TRBV12-4

CDR3aa: CASSGQGATNEKLFF
CDR3nt: TGTGCCAGCAGTGGGCAGGGCGCAACTAATGAAAAACTGTTTTTT
j_gene: TRBJ1-4
abundance: -
d_gene: -
v_gene: TRBV2

CDR3aa: CAISSASGVEQFF
CDR3nt: TGTGCCATCAGTTCCGCTAGCGGAGTAGAGCAGTTCTTC
j_gene: TRBJ2-1
abundance: -
d_gene: TRBD2
v_gene: TRBV10-3

CDR3aa: CASSRTTLDEYF
CDR3nt: TGTGCCAGCAGCCGGACAACGTTGGATGAGTACTTC
j_gene: TRBJ2-7
abundance: -
d_gene: -
v_gene: TRBV11-2

CDR3aa: CASSIDRDNEKLFF
CDR3nt: TGTGCCAGTAGTATTGACCGGGATAATGAAAAACTGTTTTTT
j_gene: TRBJ1-4
abundance: -
d_gene: -
v_gene: TRBV19

CDR3aa: CASSRKAGGGEAQYF
CDR3nt: TGTGCCAGCAGCCGAAAAGCGGGAGGAGGTGAGGCCCAGTACTTC
j_gene: TRBJ2-5
abundance: -
d_gene: TRBD2
v_gene: TRBV3-1

CDR3aa: CASSPGTGSYGYTF
CDR3nt: TGTGCCAGCTCACCCGGGACAGGGTCATATGGCTACACCTTC
j_gene: TRBJ1-2
abundance: -
d_gene: TRBD1
v_gene: TRBV18

CDR3aa: CARPRRQGNGNEQFF
CDR3nt: TGTGCCCGTCCTAGGAGACAGGGGAATGGGAATGAGCAGTTCTTC
j_gene: TRBJ2-1
abundance: -
d_gene: TRBD1
v_gene: TRBV28

CDR3aa: CASSPRLGSSYNEQFF
CDR3nt: TGTGCCAGCAGTCCGCGACTGGGGAGCTCCTACAATGAGCAGTTCTTC
j_gene: TRBJ2-1
abundance: -
d_gene: -
v_gene: TRBV12-3/TRBV12-4

CDR3aa: CASSSTRTGGESYGYTF
CDR3nt: TGTGCCAGTAGCTCCACTAGGACAGGGGGCGAGAGCTATGGCTACACCTTC
j_gene: TRBJ1-2
abundance: -
d_gene: TRBD1
v_gene: TRBV19